This T cell receptor (beta chain) derives from a study of T cells in Graves' hyperthyroidism and ophthalmopathy. The CDR3 loop spans 15 amino acids. Germline lookup yields CDR1 SGHTA and CDR2 FQGNSA. Trimming took 6 bases from V and 0 from J, leaving 14 bases between them. RNA transcripts served as the template for amplifying TCR beta CDR3 regions. RT-PCR in the first round (using the HTBI primer set) targeted the TCR CDR3. MiXCR, run by TCRdb on the multiplex PCR reads, gives a single entry per CDR3 protein. The sample records approximately 330,000 distinct CDR3 sequences, roughly 21% being singletons. There are a few counts of this clonotype.

The rearrangement uses TRBV7-2 and TRBJ1-1, with D possibly TRBD1 on 6 matching bases. The sequenced sample consisted of blood. The TCR sequence derives from a woman between 50 and 59 years old with Graves' hyperthyroidism. The CDR3 is CASSTGTTMNTEAFF. CDR3 nucleotides: TGTGCCAGCAGTACCGGGACAACAATGAACACTGAAGCTTTCTTT. The whole variable domain, remainder taken from reference TRBV7-2 and TRBJ1-1, is GAGVSQSPSNKVTEKGKDVELRCDPISGHTALYWYRQSLGQGLEFLIYFQGNSAPDKSGLPSDRFSAERTGGSVSTLTIQRTQQEDSAVYLCASSTGTTMNTEAFFGQGTRLTVV.